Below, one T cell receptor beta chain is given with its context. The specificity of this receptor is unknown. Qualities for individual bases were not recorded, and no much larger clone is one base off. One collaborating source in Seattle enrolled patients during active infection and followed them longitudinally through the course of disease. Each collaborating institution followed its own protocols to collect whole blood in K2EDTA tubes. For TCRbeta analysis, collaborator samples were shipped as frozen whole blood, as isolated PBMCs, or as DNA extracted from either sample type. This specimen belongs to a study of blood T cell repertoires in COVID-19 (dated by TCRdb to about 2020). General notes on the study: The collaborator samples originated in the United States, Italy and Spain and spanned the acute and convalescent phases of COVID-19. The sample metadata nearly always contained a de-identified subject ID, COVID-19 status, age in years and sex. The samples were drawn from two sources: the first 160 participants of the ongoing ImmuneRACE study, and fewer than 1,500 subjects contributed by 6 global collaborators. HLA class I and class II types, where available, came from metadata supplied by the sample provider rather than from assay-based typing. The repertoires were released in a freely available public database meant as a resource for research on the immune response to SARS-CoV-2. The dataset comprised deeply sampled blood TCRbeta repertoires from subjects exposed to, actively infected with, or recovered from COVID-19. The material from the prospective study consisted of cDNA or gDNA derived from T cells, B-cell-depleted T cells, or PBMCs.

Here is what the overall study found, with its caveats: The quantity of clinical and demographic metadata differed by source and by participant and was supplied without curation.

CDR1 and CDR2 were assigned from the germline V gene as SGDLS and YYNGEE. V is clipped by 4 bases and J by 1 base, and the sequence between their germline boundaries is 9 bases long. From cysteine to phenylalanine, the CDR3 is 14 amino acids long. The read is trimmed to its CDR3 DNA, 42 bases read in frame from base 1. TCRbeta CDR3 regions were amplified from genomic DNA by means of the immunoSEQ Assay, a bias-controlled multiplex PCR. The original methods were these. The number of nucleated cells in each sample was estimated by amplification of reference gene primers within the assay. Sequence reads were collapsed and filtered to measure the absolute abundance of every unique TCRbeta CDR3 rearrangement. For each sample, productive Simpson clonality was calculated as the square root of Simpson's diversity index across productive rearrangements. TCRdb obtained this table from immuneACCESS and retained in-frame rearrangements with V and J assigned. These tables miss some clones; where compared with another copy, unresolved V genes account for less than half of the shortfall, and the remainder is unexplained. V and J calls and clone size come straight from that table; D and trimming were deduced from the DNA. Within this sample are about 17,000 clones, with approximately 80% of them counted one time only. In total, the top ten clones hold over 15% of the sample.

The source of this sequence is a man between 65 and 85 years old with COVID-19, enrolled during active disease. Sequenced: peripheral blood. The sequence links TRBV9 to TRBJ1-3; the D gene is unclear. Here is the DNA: TGTGCCAGCAGCACCCTCACTTCTGGAAACACCATATATTTT. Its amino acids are CASSTLTSGNTIYF.